This note documents a single TCR beta chain sequence. This record belongs to a study of T cell responses to AZD1222 COVID-19 vaccine. Only in-frame clones appear in the TCRdb table, and some are missing; sequencing was by immunoSEQ multiplex PCR. This sample yields approximately 190,000 clones, of which approximately 87% are seen a single time; 2.5% to 3% belongs to the top ten. This CDR3 contains 15 residues. Germline values: CDR1 SGHTA, CDR2 FQGNSA. V lost 6 bases, J lost 0 bases, and 6 bases stayed unmatched. The chain links TRBV7-2 to TRBJ2-3; TRBD2 matches at 7 bases. Sample: peripheral blood, taken on day 0 of MenACWY control vaccination. This clonotype was obtained from an adult in good health. CDR3 sequence reads: CASSLSGSSTDTQYF. In DNA form, the CDR3 reads TGTGCCAGCAGTCTTAGCGGGTCGAGCACAGATACGCAGTATTTT.